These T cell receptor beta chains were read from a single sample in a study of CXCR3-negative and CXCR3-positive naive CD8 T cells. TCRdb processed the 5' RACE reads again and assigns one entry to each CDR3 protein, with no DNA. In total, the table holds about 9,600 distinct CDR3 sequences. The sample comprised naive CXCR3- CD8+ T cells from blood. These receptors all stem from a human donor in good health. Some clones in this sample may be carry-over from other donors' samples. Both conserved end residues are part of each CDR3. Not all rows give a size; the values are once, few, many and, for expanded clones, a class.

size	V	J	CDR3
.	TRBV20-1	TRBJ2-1	CSARDRRSLSVYNEQFF
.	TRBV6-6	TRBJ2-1	CASSDIANEQFF
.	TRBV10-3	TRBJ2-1	CAISESPPPSDEQFF
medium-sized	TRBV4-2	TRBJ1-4	CASSQDSGEKLFF
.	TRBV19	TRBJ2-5	CASSMTGTGGETQYF
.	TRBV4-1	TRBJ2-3	CASSFELAGTDTQYF
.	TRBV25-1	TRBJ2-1	CASSEYLAGQPEQFF
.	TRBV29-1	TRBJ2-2	CSVPGPTGELFF
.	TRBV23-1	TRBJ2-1	CASSPGPLLALF
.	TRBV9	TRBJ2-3	CASSVTSGSTDTQYF
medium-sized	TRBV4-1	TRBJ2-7	CASSQGPDYEQYF
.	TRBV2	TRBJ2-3	CASGTSGTSTDTQYF
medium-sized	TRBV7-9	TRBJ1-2	CASSPGSYGYTF
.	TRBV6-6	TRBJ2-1	CASRLGRVGPNEQFF
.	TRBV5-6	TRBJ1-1	CASSLRMNTEAFF
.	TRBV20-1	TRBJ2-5	CSARDVGAGLETQYF
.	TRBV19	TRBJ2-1	CASSLLGQLNEQFF
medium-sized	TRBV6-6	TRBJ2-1	CASIYEGTLSYNEQFF
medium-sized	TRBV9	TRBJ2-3	CASSLAGGTDTQYF
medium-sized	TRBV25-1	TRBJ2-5	CASSESAGGQETQYF
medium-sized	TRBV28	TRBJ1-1	CASRWGLGAFF
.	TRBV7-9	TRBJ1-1	CASSLGTGAFF
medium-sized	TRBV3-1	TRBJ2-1	CASSQGGLVNEQFF
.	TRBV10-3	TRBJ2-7	CAISGLADPYEQYF
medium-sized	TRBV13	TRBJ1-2	CASSPRASGYTF
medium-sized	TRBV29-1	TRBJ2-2	CSVVSELSGELFF
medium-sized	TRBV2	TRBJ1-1	CASSEGPDPGTEAFF
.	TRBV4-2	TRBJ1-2	CASSQTGEGYTF
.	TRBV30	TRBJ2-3	CAWRVAGSTQYF
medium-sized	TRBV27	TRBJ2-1	CASSWTSASYNEQFF
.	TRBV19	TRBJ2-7	CASSMDPTSGWEQYF
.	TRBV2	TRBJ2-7	CASSGTSTTYEQYF
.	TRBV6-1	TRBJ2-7	CASSITTGGFRHEQYF
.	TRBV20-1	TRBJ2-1	CSAAPGTSGYNEQFF
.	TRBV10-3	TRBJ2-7	CAIGTGADEQYF
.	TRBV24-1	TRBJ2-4	CATQKAGRGNIQYF
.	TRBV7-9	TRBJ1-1	CASSSNNADTENTEAFF
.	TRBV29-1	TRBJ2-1	CSVDLATDYYNEQFF
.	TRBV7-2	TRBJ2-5	CASSHRQGVWETQYF
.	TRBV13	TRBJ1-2	CASSRGLYGYTF
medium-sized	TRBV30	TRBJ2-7	CAWSGWGTGGWSSYEQYF
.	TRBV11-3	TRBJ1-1	CASSRLGGTEAFF